These 8 T cell receptor beta chains share one sample of origin, sequenced in a study of identical twins. TCRdb independently ran MiXCR on the 5' RACE reads; one entry per CDR3 protein. The sample records 450,000 to 650,000 distinct CDR3 sequences, 13% to 15% being singletons. These data also formed part of another study, on yellow fever vaccine responses in identical twins.

Sequenced: CD4+ T cells sorted from blood. These receptors originate from a woman aged 18-29 years in good health.

J is TRBJ2-2 and V is TRBV28; D not certain. The CDR3 sequence is 16 residues long. The ends were cut back, 2 bases at V and 0 bases at J, with 10 bases in the middle. Germline CDR1 and CDR2: MDHEN and SYDVKM. Here the CDR3 DNA reads TGTGCCAGCAGTTTAAGGGCATTATCGAACACCGGGGAGCTGTTTTTT. The encoded protein is CASSLRALSNTGELFF.

The chain is built from TRBV15 and TRBJ2-3; 8 nucleotides align to TRBD2. V shed 8 bases and J 2 bases; nucleotides not matched to a gene: 6. This CDR3 region has 14 residues. Germline CDR1 is LNHNV and CDR2 is YYDKDF (reference sequence). CDR3 residues: CATGRGGVTDTQYF. The CDR3 coding sequence is TGTGCCACCGGTCGGGGGGGAGTCACAGATACGCAGTATTTT.

The chain links TRBV6-1 to TRBJ2-2; 11 positions agree with TRBD2. This CDR3 comprises 16 residues. After removal of 6 bases from V and 4 bases from J, the junction contained 7 bases not matched to a gene. Germline V gene lookup returns CDR1 MNHNS and CDR2 SASEGT. CDR3 sequence: CASSPPTSGTTGELFF. CDR3 DNA: TGTGCCAGCAGCCCACCGACTAGCGGGACCACCGGGGAGCTGTTTTTT.

The chain employs TRBV20-1 and TRBJ2-5, with a weak D call TRBD1 (6 bases). Germline V gives CDR1 DFQATT, CDR2 SNEGSKA (reference sequence). V gave up 5 bases and J gave up 7 bases, with 14 bases separating them. The CDR3 has 12 residues. CDR3: CSARTTGGTQYF. DNA of the CDR3: TGCAGTGCTCGAACGACAGGAGGGACCCAGTACTTC.

The chain recombines TRBV12-3 or TRBV12-4 with TRBJ2-7; D perhaps matches TRBD2 (6 bases). V shed 1 base and J shed 3 bases, with 16 bases lying between them. CDR3 length: 16 residues. CDR3 sequence (DNA): TGTGCCAGCAGTTTAGTCCGGTGGCGGGACCACTACGAGCAGTACTTC. Translation: CASSLVRWRDHYEQYF.

This clonotype showed up just a few times. This chain uses TRBV18 with TRBJ2-3, with D perhaps TRBD1 (6 bases). CDR1 KGHSH and CDR2 LQKENI come from the germline V gene. The CDR3 length is 15 residues. The V end lost 2 bases, the J end lost 1 base, and 10 bases lay between the germline ends. The CDR3 region is CASSPNRAGTDTQYF. In nucleotides, the CDR3 is TGTGCCAGCTCACCAAACAGGGCGGGCACAGATACGCAGTATTTT.

The chain links TRBV19 to TRBJ2-7; 8 bases line up with TRBD1. Trimming at V came to 10 bases and at J to 7 bases, leaving 15 bases not matched to a gene. The CDR3 spans 14 residues. The germline CDR1 and CDR2 sequences are LNHDA and SQIVND (reference sequence). The CDR3 sequence is CATTPGTGNKEQYF. The CDR3 DNA reads TGTGCCACCACCCCCGGGACAGGTAATAAGGAGCAGTACTTC.

The rearrangement joins TRBV20-1 to TRBJ2-1, with TRBD2 matching over 7 bases. The CDR3 extends over 11 amino acids. Germline CDR1 and CDR2: DFQATT and SNEGSKA (reference sequence). With 4 bases clipped from V and 14 bases from J, the junction kept 8 bases outside the gene matches. The CDR3 here is CSATSGTKKFF. The CDR3 coding sequence is TGCAGTGCTACCTCCGGGACTAAAAAGTTCTTC.